This T cell receptor beta chain was obtained from a study of cytomegalovirus exposure and HLA in healthy donors. PCR amplification relied on 60 Vbeta primers (plus 13 Jbeta primers). Data came from immunoSEQ multiplex PCR; TCRdb stores just in-frame clones and leaves some out. The sample yields tens of thousands of clones, more than 80% seen once. The germline V gene encodes CDR1 SGHNT and CDR2 YENEEA. This CDR3 comprises 18 residues. Trimming removed 3 bases from V and 6 bases from J; junction bases left unmatched: 16. This sequence was found in a young woman in good health and CMV-seronegative. This chain connects TRBV11-3 to TRBJ1-1, with 10 bases lining up with TRBD1. The sequencing sample was made of PBMCs. The CDR3 region is CASSFARTLGQGPAEAFF. The CDR3 DNA sequence: TGTGCCAGCAGCTTCGCTCGAACTCTGGGACAGGGGCCGGCTGAAGCTTTCTTT.